Given below is one TCR beta chain in context. Antigen unknown. The sample originates from a study of CXCR3-negative and CXCR3-positive naive CD8 T cells. General observations from the study: For naive cells, CXCR3-negative and CXCR3-positive subsets had similar TRBV-TRBJ usage; for memory cells, usage differed.

It was by 5' RACE with UMI labels that the TRB cDNA libraries were prepared. TCRdb re-called the 5' RACE reads and shows each CDR3 protein once, DNA omitted. The sample totals fewer than 95,000 distinct CDR3 sequences. CDR1 and CDR2 (germline): MNHEY, SVGAGI. CDR3 size: 15 residues. The sequencing input was naive CXCR3- CD8+ T cells from blood. Subset described: CD45RO-CCR7+CD27+CD95- naive CD8+ T cells lacking CXCR3 (TNR3-). The chain joins TRBV6-5 to TRBJ2-6. The clonotype originates from a human donor in good health. Some clones in this sample may be carry-over from other donors' samples. The CDR3 is CASSPSGSGANVLTF.